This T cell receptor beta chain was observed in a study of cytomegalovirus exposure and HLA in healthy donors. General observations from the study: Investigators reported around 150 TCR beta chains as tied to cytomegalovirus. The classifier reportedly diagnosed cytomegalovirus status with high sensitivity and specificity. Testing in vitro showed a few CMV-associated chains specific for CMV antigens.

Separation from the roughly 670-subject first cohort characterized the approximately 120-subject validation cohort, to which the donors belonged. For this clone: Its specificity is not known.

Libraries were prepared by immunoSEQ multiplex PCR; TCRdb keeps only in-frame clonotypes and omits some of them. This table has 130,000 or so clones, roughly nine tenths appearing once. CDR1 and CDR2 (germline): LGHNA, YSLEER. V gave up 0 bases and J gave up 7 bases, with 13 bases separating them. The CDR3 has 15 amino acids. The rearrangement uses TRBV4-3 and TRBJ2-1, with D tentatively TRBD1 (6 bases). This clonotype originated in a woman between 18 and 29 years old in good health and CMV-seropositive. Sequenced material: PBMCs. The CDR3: CASSQDRGAENEQFF. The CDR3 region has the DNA TGCGCCAGCAGCCAAGACAGGGGCGCGGAGAATGAGCAGTTCTTC.